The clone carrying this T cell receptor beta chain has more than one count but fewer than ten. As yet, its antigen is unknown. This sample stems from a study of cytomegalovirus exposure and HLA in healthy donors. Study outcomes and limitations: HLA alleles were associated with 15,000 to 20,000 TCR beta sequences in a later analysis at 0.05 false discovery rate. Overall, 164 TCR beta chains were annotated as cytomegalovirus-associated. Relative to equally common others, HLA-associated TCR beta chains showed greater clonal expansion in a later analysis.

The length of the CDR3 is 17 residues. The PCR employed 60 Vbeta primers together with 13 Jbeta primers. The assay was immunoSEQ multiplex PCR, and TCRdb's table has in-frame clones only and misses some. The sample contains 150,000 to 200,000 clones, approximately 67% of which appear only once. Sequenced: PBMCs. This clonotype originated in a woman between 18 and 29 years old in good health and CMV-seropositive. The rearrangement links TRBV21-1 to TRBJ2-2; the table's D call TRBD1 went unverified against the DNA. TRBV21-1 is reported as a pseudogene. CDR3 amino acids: CASSSRTGGTNTGELFF. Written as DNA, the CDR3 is TGTGCCAGCAGCAGCCGGACAGGCGGTACTAACACCGGGGAGCTGTTTTTT.